This T cell receptor (beta chain) derives from a study of CD8 T cells in Susac syndrome. The study sequenced TCR beta in blood CD8+ and CD4+ T cells. The authors reverse transcribed roughly 0.5 to 1 ug RNA with random hexamers. TCRdb independently ran MiXCR on the immunoSEQ multiplex PCR reads; one entry per CDR3 protein. The data show approximately 280,000 distinct CDR3 sequences, with around 84% seen just once and approximately 0.11% held by the top ten. This CDR3 spans 15 amino acids. Germline V gene sequence: CDR1 MDHEN, CDR2 SYDVKM. V was cut by 4 bases and J by 0 bases, with 11 bases left in between.

The origin of this receptor is a human donor with multiple sclerosis. This rearrangement joins TRBV28 to TRBJ2-3; D possibly matches TRBD1 or TRBD2 (5 bases each). Specimen: CD8+ T cells from PBMCs. CDR3 DNA: TGTGCCAGCAGTTCCGGGACCGATAGCACAGATACGCAGTATTTT. Translation: CASSSGTDSTDTQYF.